This record concerns one T cell receptor (beta chain) sequence. The antigen remains undetermined. There are 15 residues in the CDR3. The junction had 8 bases not matched to a gene; V was cut back by 3 bases and J by 4 bases. This record belongs to a study of early T cells in non-severe SARS-CoV-2 infection. Study-level findings and limits: Matching against VDJdb likely underestimated virus-specific expansions, favoring anti-spike CD8.

From the 5' RACE reads, TCRdb called clonotypes with MiXCR, one entry per CDR3 protein. Among 40,000 to 60,000 distinct CDR3 sequences listed, roughly 6.5% were seen once. The receptor comes from an adult who was a healthcare worker with PCR-confirmed SARS-CoV-2 infection or an uninfected control (not recorded which). The material was whole blood, obtained at baseline. This chain uses TRBV12-3 or TRBV12-4 with TRBJ2-7; TRBD1 agrees at 8 bases. The CDR3 region has the DNA TGTGCCAGCAGTTTCGGACGCAGGGGGCGGTACGAGCAGTACTTC. It yields the protein CASSFGRRGRYEQYF.